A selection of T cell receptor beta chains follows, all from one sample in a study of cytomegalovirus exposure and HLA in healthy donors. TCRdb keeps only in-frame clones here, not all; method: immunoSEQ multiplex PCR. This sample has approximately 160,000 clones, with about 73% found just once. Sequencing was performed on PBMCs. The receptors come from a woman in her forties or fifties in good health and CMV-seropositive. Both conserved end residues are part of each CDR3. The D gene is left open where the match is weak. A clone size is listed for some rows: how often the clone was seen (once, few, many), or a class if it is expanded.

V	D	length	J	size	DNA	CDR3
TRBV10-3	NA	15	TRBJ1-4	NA	TGTGCCATCAGTGAGACTGGGGCGAGAAATGAAAAACTGTTTTTT	CAISETGARNEKLFF
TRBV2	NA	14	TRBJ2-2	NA	TGTGCCAGCAGCACCAGGGCCAGTACCGGGGAGCTGTTTTTT	CASSTRASTGELFF
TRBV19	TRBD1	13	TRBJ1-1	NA	TGTGCCAGTCGGACAGGAGGGCACACTGAAGCTTTCTTT	CASRTGGHTEAFF
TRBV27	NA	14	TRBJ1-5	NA	TGTGCCAGCAGTTTTAGATTGGAGGGCCAGCCCCAGCATTTT	CASSFRLEGQPQHF
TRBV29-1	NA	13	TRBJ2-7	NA	TGCAGCGTTGGGGGGCGAGGCTCCTACGAGCAGTACTTC	CSVGGRGSYEQYF
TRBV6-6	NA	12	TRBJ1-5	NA	TGTGCCAGCAGTGTCCTGGACTATCCCCAGCATTTT	CASSVLDYPQHF
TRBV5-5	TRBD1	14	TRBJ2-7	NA	TGTGCCAGCAGTCCATGGGACAGGCTGTACGAGCAGTACTTC	CASSPWDRLYEQYF
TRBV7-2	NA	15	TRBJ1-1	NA	TGTGCCAGCAGCTTTTGGGCTGGGTATGACACTGAAGCTTTCTTT	CASSFWAGYDTEAFF
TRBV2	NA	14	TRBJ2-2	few	TGTGCCAGCAGTGGCAGGGCGGACACCGGGGAGCTGTTTTTT	CASSGRADTGELFF
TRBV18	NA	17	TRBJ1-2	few	TGTGCCAGCTCACCACCGAGGCGGAGTCCTTTAGTGTATGGCTACACCTTC	CASSPPRRSPLVYGYTF
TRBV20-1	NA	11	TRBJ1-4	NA	TGCAGTGCTAGCGGAGGAGGAAAACTGTTTTTT	CSASGGGKLFF
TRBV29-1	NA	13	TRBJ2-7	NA	TGCAGCGTCCGACAGCCCGGTCCCTACGAGCAGTACTTC	CSVRQPGPYEQYF
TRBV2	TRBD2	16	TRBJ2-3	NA	TGTGCCAGCAGTGTGGGAGCGGGGGGTAGCACAGATACGCAGTATTTT	CASSVGAGGSTDTQYF
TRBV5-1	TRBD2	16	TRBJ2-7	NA	TGCGCCAGCAGCTTGATCGGCGCGGGGGGGAGGTACGAGCAGTACTTC	CASSLIGAGGRYEQYF
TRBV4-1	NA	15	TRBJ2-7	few	TGCGCCAGCAGCCAAGATTCAGCAGGCACCTACGAGCAGTACTTC	CASSQDSAGTYEQYF
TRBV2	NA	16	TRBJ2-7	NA	TGTGCCAGCAATGGCCCAGAGACTCATGACCCCTACGAGCAGTACTTC	CASNGPETHDPYEQYF
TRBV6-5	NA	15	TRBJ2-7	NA	TGTGCCAGCAGTTCCACAGGGACACCCTCCTACGAGCAGTACTTC	CASSSTGTPSYEQYF
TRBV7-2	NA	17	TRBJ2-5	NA	TGTGCCAGCAGCTCGGGCGGGGATCGGGTCTTTCAAGAGACCCAGTACTTC	CASSSGGDRVFQETQYF
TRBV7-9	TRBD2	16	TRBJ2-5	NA	TGTGCCAGCAGCTCGACTAGCGGGGGGGTCCTGGGGACCCAGTACTTC	CASSSTSGGVLGTQYF
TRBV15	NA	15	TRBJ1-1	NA	TGTGCCACCAGCAGGGTTATGGAGGGCGGCACTGAAGCTTTCTTT	CATSRVMEGGTEAFF
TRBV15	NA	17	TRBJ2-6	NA	TGTGCCACCAGCAGAGATCGTCGCGCTTCAGGGGCCAACGTCCTGACTTTC	CATSRDRRASGANVLTF
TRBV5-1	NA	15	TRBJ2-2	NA	TGCGCCAGCAGCGAATTTGAGGGGGTCACCGGGGAGCTGTTTTTT	CASSEFEGVTGELFF
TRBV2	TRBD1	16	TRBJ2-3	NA	TGTGCCAGCTACCCGGGACAGGGGGTAGGCACAGATACGCAGTATTTT	CASYPGQGVGTDTQYF
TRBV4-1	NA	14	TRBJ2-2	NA	TGCGCCAGCAGCCAGTTACGGGACACCGGGGAGCTGTTTTTT	CASSQLRDTGELFF
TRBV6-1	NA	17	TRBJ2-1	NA	TGTGCCAGCAGTGAATACTACGTGGGACCGGGGGGCAAGGAGCAGTTCTTC	CASSEYYVGPGGKEQFF
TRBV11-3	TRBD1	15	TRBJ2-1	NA	TGTGCCAGCAGCCCCGGACAGGGGGGCAACAATGAGCAGTTCTTC	CASSPGQGGNNEQFF
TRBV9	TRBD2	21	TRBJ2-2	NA	TGTGCCAGCAGCCCCCGGTTGGGACTAGCGGGGGGTTTCGCGAACACCGGGGAGCTGTTTTTT	CASSPRLGLAGGFANTGELFF
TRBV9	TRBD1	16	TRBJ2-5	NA	TGTGCCAGCAGCCCATCTGGGACAGGTTTTGGAGAGACCCAGTACTTC	CASSPSGTGFGETQYF
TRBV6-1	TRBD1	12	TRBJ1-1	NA	TGTGCCAGCCGGACAGGGAGGACTGAAGCTTTCTTT	CASRTGRTEAFF
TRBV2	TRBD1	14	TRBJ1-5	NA	TGTGCCAGCAGCGTACAGGGGGCATATCAGCCCCAGCATTTT	CASSVQGAYQPQHF
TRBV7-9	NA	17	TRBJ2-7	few	TGTGCCAGCAGCCCACAACCCTTCGGGATGCTACCCTACGAGCAGTACTTC	CASSPQPFGMLPYEQYF
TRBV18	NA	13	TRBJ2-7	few	TGTGCCAGCTCACTGGACAGTCCCTACGAGCAGTACTTC	CASSLDSPYEQYF
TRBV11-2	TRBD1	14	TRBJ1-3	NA	TGTGCCAGCAGACGGACAGGCGGGGGAAACACCATATATTTT	CASRRTGGGNTIYF
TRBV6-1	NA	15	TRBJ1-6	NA	TGTGCCAGCATCCCCAACGGGGAGCGTAATTCACCCCTCCACTTT	CASIPNGERNSPLHF
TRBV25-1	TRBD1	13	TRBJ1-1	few	TGTGCCAGCAGGGCTACAGGGGGCTGGTGGGCTTTCTTT	CASRATGGWWAFF
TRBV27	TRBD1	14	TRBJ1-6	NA	TGTGCCAGCAGCCCGGACAGGGTAAATTCACCCCTCCACTTT	CASSPDRVNSPLHF
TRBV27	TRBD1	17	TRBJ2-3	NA	TGTGCCAGCAGTTTGTCTAGAGGGACAGGGGGCACAGATACGCAGTATTTT	CASSLSRGTGGTDTQYF
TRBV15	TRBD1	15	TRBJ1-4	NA	TGTGCCACCAGTCAGGGGGGCCTACTTAATGAAAAACTGTTTTTT	CATSQGGLLNEKLFF
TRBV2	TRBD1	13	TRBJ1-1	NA	TGTGCCAGCAGTGAGGTTCGACAGGGGGAAGCTTTCTTT	CASSEVRQGEAFF
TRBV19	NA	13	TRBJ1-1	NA	TGTGCCAGTAGTAAGGAGGGTCGAACTGAAGCTTTCTTT	CASSKEGRTEAFF
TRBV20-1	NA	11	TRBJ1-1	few	TGCAGTGCTAGAGATCGGAGGTCTTCCTTCTTT	CSARDRRSSFF
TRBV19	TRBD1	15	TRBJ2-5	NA	TGTGCCAGTAGTAGTTCAGGGGGATACGGGGAGACCCAGTACTTC	CASSSSGGYGETQYF
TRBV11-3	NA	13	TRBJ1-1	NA	TGCGCCAGCAGCTTATCCAGGGGCACTGAAGCTTTCTTT	CASSLSRGTEAFF
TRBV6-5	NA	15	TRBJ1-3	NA	TGTGCCAGCAGTGGGGGGGACCTCTCTGGAAACACCATATATTTT	CASSGGDLSGNTIYF
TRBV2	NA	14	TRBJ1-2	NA	TGTGCCAGCAGTGAAATCCAGGGTCGCTATGGCTACACCTTC	CASSEIQGRYGYTF
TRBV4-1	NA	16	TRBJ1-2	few	TGCGCCAGCAGCCAAGCCGGAGGGGTCGAGGGGTATGGCTACACCTTC	CASSQAGGVEGYGYTF
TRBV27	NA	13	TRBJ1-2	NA	TGTGCCAGCAGTTTGGCGGGGGACTATGGCTACACCTTC	CASSLAGDYGYTF
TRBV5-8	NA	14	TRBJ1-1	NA	TGTGCCAGCAGCTTGGTCAGGGGATGGACTGAAGCTTTCTTT	CASSLVRGWTEAFF